Shown below are 10 T cell receptor beta chains from a single sample sequenced in a study of cytomegalovirus exposure and HLA in healthy donors. The PCR contained 60 Vbeta and 13 Jbeta primers. Clones were read by immunoSEQ multiplex PCR, and TCRdb kept only the in-frame ones, dropping some. The sample holds roughly 120,000 clones; approximately 80% are singletons and the top ten take approximately 6.3%. Sequencing was carried out using PBMCs. The source of these receptors is a man aged 18 to 29 in good health and CMV-seropositive.

This clone occurred a few times. V and J are TRBV6-1 and TRBJ2-3, with a tentative D call TRBD2 (6 bases). The CDR3 totals 10 residues. Germline V CDR1 and CDR2: MNHNS, SASEGT. Trimming pared 7 bases from V and 9 bases from J, leaving 8 bases between. The CDR3 loop reads CASIGRTQYF. The DNA for the CDR3 is TGTGCCAGCATCGGGAGAACGCAGTATTTT.

The chain uses TRBV7-2 and TRBJ1-5, with D perhaps TRBD1 (5 bases). The CDR3 is made up of 12 amino acids. The germline CDR1 and CDR2 sequences are SGHTA and FQGNSA. V shed 5 bases and J shed 6 bases, with 8 bases lying between them. The CDR3 DNA is TGTGCCAGCAGCCCAAGGGGTCAGCCCCAGCATTTT. Its protein is CASSPRGQPQHF.

Sample share makes this clone medium-sized. CDR3 nucleotides: TGTGCCAGCAGCTTAGCTCTTTTGGGGGCGAGTGGAAACACCATATATTTT. Its protein is CASSLALLGASGNTIYF. V is TRBV7-8 and J is TRBJ1-3; D perhaps matches TRBD1 (6 bases). The germline V gene has CDR1 SGHVS and CDR2 FQNEAQ. Trimming stripped 0 bases from V and 3 bases from J, with 15 bases between. The CDR3 totals 17 residues.

This clone was counted a few times. The rearrangement joins TRBV5-5 to TRBJ1-4; no clear D gene. In germline, CDR1 is SGHKS, CDR2 YYEKEE (reference sequence). V was shortened by 5 bases and J by 0 bases, with 11 bases between the two germline ends. The CDR3 contains 15 residues. CDR3 in amino acids: CASSPFSATNEKLFF. The CDR3, as DNA: TGTGCCAGCAGTCCATTCAGCGCAACTAATGAAAAACTGTTTTTT. The whole variable domain, remainder taken from reference TRBV5-5 and TRBJ1-4, is DAGVTQSPTHLIKTRGQQVTLRCSPISGHKSVSWYQQVLGQGPQFIFQYYEKEERGRGNFPDRFSARQFPNYSSELNVNALLLGDSALYLCASSPFSATNEKLFFGSGTQLSVL.

The rearrangement links TRBV2 to TRBJ2-1; D gene ambiguous. Trimming left V 5 bases short and J 9 bases short, with 8 bases between. There are 11 residues in the CDR3. Germline CDR1 and CDR2: SNHLY and FYNNEI. The CDR3: CASSFFSEQFF. CDR3 coding DNA: TGTGCCAGCAGTTTTTTCAGTGAGCAGTTCTTC.

V gene TRBV9 combines with J gene TRBJ2-2; no reliable D call. The CDR3 length is 12 residues. CDR1 SGDLS and CDR2 YYNGEE come from the germline V gene. V was cut by 4 bases and J by 7 bases, with 8 bases left in between. CDR3 in amino acids: CASSPGGGELFF. CDR3 DNA sequence: TGTGCCAGCAGCCCAGGTGGCGGGGAGCTGTTTTTT.

The V gene is TRBV4-1, the J gene TRBJ2-3; 12 bases match TRBD2. The germline gives CDR1 MGHRA, CDR2 YSYEKL. The CDR3 covers 16 residues. The J segment lost 7 bases and the V segment lost 2 bases, leaving 7 bases of the junction unmatched. CDR3 coding DNA: TGCGCCAGCAGCCAACTCCTAGCGGGAGGGGTCTATACGCAGTATTTT. It codes for CASSQLLAGGVYTQYF.

The DNA for the CDR3 is TGTGCCAGCAGTGGATCCCCCCCTTACGGGGGGGCACAGCCCTACGAGCAGTACTTC. It yields the protein CASSGSPPYGGAQPYEQYF. V gene TRBV2 combines with J gene TRBJ2-7; TRBD2 agrees at 8 bases. The trim removed 4 bases at V and 2 bases at J, leaving 19 bases unmatched. The CDR3 loop spans 19 amino acids. CDR1 and CDR2 (germline): SNHLY, FYNNEI.

The V call is TRBV28, the J call TRBJ2-1; D unresolved. Trimming took off 4 bases at V and 7 bases at J, with 8 bases between the two ends. The CDR3 spans 12 residues. Germline V gives CDR1 MDHEN, CDR2 SYDVKM. CDR3 loop: CASSSLFNEQFF. In DNA form, the CDR3 reads TGTGCCAGCAGTTCTCTTTTTAATGAGCAGTTCTTC.

V is TRBV30 and J is TRBJ2-7; a weak D match, TRBD2 (6 bases). The CDR3 runs 12 residues. Germline V gene sequence: CDR1 GTSNPN, CDR2 SVGIG (reference sequence). V shed 8 bases and J shed 3 bases, with 14 bases lying between them. The CDR3 sequence is CALGAGFYEQYF. The CDR3 region has the DNA TGTGCCCTTGGAGCGGGCTTCTACGAGCAGTACTTC.